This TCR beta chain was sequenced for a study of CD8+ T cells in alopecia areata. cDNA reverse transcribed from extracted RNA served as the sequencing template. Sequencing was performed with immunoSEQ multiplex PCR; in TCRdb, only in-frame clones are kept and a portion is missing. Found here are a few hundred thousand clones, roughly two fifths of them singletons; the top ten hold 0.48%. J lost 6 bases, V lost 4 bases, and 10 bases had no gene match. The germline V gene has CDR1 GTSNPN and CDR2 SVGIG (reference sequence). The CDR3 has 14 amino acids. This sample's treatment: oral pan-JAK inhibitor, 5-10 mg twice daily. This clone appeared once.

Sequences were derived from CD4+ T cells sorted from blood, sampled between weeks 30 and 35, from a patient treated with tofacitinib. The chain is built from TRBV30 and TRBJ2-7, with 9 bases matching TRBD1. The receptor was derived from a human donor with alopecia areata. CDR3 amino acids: CAWTRQQGAGEQYF. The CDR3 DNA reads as TGTGCCTGGACCCGCCAACAGGGGGCTGGCGAGCAGTACTTC. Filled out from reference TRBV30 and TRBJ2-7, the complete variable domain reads SQTIHQWPATLVQPVGSPLSLECTVEGTSNPNLYWYRQAAGRGLQLLFYSVGIGQISSEVPQNLSASRPQDRQFILSSKKLLLSDSGFYLCAWTRQQGAGEQYFGPGTRLTVT.